The source of this T cell receptor beta chain is a study of response to subunit inactivated influenza vaccine. The study's findings and limits: Each seasonal flu vaccination may recruit only limited new T cells, authors suggested.

A few counts support this clonotype. The antigen is unknown. The CDR3 totals 13 residues. Looked up from germline, CDR1 is DFQATT and CDR2 is SNEGSKA (reference sequence). Trimming shortened V by 0 bases and J by 9 bases, and 14 bases separated the two germline ends. MiXCR was run by TCRdb on the RT-PCR reads, yielding one entry per CDR3 protein. Among about 650,000 distinct CDR3 sequences, 14% were seen once, and the ten largest hold 7.6%. This rearrangement joins TRBV20-1 to TRBJ2-5; D not resolved. Sequencing was performed on PBMCs from blood, taken 14 to 15 days before vaccination. The sequence was collected from a man in his forties or fifties who received an inactivated influenza vaccine. The CDR3 bases are TGCAGTGCTAGAGACACCCCACGGGCGTCCCAGTACTTC. Its translation is CSARDTPRASQYF.